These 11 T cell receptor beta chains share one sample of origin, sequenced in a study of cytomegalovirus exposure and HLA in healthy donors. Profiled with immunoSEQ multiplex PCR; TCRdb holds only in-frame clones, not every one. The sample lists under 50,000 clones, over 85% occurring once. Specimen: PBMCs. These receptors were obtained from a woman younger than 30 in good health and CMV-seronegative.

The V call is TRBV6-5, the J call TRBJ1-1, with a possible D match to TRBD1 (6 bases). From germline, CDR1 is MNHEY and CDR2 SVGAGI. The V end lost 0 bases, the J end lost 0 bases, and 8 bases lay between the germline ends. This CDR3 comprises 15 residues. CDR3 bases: TGTGCCAGCAGTTACTCGGGGACAATGAACACTGAAGCTTTCTTT. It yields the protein CASSYSGTMNTEAFF.

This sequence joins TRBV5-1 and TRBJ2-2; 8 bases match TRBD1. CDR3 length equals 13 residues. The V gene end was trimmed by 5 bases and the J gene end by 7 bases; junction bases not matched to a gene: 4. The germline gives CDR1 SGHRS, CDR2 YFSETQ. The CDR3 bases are TGCGCCAGCAGGGACAGGGCGGACGGGGAGCTGTTTTTT. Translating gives CASRDRADGELFF.

The CDR3 DNA sequence: TGTGCCAGCAGTTTCCGGGGGGGGTCCTACAATGAGCAGTTCTTC. Protein: CASSFRGGSYNEQFF. The chain has TRBV27 and TRBJ2-1; TRBD2 matches 8 bases. The CDR3 loop spans 15 amino acids. The germline V gene has CDR1 MNHEY and CDR2 SMNVEV (reference sequence). The J segment lost 1 base and the V segment lost 3 bases, leaving 2 bases of the junction unmatched.

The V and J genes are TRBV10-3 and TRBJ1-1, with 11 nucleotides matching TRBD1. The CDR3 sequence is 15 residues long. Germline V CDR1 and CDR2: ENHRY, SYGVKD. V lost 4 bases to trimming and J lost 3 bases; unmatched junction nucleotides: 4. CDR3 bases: TGTGCCATCAGTGGGGGGACAGGGGGTCACACTGAAGCTTTCTTT. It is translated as CAISGGTGGHTEAFF.

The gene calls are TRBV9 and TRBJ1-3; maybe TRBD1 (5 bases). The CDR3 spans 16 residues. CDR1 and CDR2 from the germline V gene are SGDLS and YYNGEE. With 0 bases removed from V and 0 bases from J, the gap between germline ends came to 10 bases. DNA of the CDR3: TGTGCCAGCAGCGTAGGCAAGGGGCTCTCTGGAAACACCATATATTTT. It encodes CASSVGKGLSGNTIYF.

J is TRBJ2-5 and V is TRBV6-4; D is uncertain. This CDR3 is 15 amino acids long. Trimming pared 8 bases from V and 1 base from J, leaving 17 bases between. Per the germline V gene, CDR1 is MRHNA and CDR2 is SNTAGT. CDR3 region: CASPVQGDRQETQYF. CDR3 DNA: TGTGCCAGCCCGGTGCAAGGAGATCGCCAAGAGACCCAGTACTTC.

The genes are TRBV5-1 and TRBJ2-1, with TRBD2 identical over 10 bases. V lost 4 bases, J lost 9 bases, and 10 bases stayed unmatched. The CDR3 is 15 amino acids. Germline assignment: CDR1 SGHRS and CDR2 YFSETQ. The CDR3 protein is CASSPDLIAGGEQFF. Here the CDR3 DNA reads TGCGCCAGCAGCCCTGACCTAATAGCGGGGGGTGAGCAGTTCTTC. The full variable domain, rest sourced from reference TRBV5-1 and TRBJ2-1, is KAGVTQTPRYLIKTRGQQVTLSCSPISGHRSVSWYQQTPGQGLQFLFEYFSETQRNKGNFPGRFSGRQFSNSRSEMNVSTLELGDSALYLCASSPDLIAGGEQFFGPGTRLTVL.

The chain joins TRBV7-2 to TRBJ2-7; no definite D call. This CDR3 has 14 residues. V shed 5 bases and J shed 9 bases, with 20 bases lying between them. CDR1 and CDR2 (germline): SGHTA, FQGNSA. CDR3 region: CASSPGGVGIGQYF. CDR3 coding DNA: TGTGCCAGCAGCCCAGGTGGTGTTGGCATCGGGCAGTACTTC.

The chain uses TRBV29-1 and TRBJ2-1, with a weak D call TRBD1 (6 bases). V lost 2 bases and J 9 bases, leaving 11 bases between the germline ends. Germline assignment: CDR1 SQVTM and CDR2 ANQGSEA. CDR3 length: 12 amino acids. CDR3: CSVETGSGEQFF. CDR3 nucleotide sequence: TGCAGCGTTGAAACAGGGTCGGGTGAGCAGTTCTTC.

CDR3 sequence reads: CASSLSPTGFVTEAFF. In DNA form, the CDR3 reads TGCGCCAGCAGCTTATCCCCGACAGGGTTTGTGACTGAAGCTTTCTTT. V and J are TRBV5-1 and TRBJ1-1; the match to TRBD1 covers 7 bases. Losses at the gene ends were 2 bases for V and 5 bases for J; bases not matched to a gene: 12. The CDR3 loop spans 16 amino acids. CDR1 is SGHRS, CDR2 YFSETQ, per germline.

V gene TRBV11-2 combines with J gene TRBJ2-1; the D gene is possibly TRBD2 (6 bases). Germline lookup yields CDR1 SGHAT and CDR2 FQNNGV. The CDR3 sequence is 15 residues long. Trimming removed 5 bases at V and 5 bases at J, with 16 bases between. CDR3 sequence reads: CASSPLWGLNNEQFF. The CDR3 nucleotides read TGTGCCAGCAGCCCCCTTTGGGGACTCAACAATGAGCAGTTCTTC.